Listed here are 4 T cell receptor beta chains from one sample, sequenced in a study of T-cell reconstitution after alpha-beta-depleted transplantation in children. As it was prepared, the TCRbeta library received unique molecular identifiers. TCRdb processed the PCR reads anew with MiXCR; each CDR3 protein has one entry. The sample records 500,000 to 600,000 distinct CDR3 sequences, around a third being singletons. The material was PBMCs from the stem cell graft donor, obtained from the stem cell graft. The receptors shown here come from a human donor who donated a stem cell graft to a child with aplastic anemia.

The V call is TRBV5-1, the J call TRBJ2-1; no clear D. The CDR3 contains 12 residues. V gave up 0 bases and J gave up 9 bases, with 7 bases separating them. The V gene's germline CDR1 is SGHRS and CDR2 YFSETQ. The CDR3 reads CASSLVTTEQFF. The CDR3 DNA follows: TGCGCCAGCAGCTTGGTAACGACTGAGCAGTTCTTC.

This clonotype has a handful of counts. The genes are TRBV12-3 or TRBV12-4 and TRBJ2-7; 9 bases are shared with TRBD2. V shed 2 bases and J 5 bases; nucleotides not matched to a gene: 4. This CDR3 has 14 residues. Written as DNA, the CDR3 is TGTGCCAGCAGTTTAACAGCGGGAGGCGACGAGCAGTACTTC. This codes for CASSLTAGGDEQYF.

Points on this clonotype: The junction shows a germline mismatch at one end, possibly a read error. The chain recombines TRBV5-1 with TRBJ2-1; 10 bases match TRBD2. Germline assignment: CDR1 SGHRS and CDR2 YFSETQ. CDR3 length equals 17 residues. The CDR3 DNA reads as TGCGCCAGCAGCCTTGGACTAGCGGACAGCTCCTACAATGAGCGGTTCTTC. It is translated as CASSLGLADSSYNERFF. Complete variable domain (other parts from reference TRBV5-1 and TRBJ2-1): KAGVTQTPRYLIKTRGQQVTLSCSPISGHRSVSWYQQTPGQGLQFLFEYFSETQRNKGNFPGRFSGRQFSNSRSEMNVSTLELGDSALYLCASSLGLADSSYNERFFGPGTRLTVL.

CDR3 amino acids: CASSPGTSGTREQFF. CDR3 sequence (DNA): TGTGCCAGCTCACCTGGGACTAGCGGGACCCGCGAGCAGTTCTTC. The chain combines TRBV18 with TRBJ2-1; 13 bases are shared with TRBD2. V gave up 3 bases and J gave up 10 bases; unmatched junction bases: 6. Germline assignment: CDR1 KGHSH and CDR2 LQKENI. The CDR3 contains 15 residues.